These 21 T cell receptor beta chains were sequenced from one sample in a study of T cells in Graves' hyperthyroidism and ophthalmopathy. The investigators amplified TCR beta CDR3 regions from RNA transcripts. First-round RT-PCR with HTBI primers amplified the TCR CDR3 region. TCRdb fed the multiplex PCR reads into MiXCR, producing one record per CDR3 protein. Of under 400,000 distinct CDR3 sequences in the sample, about 13% are singletons; the top ten hold 9.2%. The specimen was blood. These receptors came from a woman in her late teens or twenties with Graves' hyperthyroidism.

This clonotype was seen a few times. The V and J genes are TRBV7-9 and TRBJ1-2, with D maybe TRBD1 (5 bases). Germline V lookup: CDR1 SEHNR, CDR2 FQNEAQ (reference sequence). The V gene lost 10 bases and the J gene lost 7 bases, with 31 bases spanning the gap. The CDR3 totals 17 residues. CDR3 sequence reads: CATKPLRGRTPGGGYTF. CDR3 nucleotide sequence: TGTGCCACCAAACCCTTAAGGGGCAGAACCCCGGGAGGTGGCTACACCTTC. Full variable domain (outside the CDR3, taken from reference TRBV7-9 and TRBJ1-2): DTGVSQNPRHKITKRGQNVTFRCDPISEHNRLYWYRQTLGQGPEFLTYFQNEAQLEKSRLLSDRFSAERPKGSFSTLEIQRTEQGDSAMYLCATKPLRGRTPGGGYTFGSGTRLTVV.

This clonotype appeared many times. V is TRBV12-3 or TRBV12-4 and J is TRBJ2-7; D is undetermined. V was trimmed by 6 bases and J by 0 bases, leaving 12 bases between them. The CDR3 contains 14 residues. Written as DNA, the CDR3 is TGTGCCAGCAGACCCGGTCGGTCCTCCTACGAGCAGTACTTC. Residues: CASRPGRSSYEQYF.

V usage is TRBV19 and J usage is TRBJ1-5; TRBD1 aligns across 7 bases. Germline CDR1 LNHDA, CDR2 SQIVND (reference sequence). J was trimmed by 9 bases and V by 9 bases; bases with no gene match: 14. The CDR3 loop spans 14 amino acids. Written as DNA, the CDR3 is TGTGCCAGCAGGAAGGGACAGAGTCTAACGCCCCAGCATTTT. This sequence encodes CASRKGQSLTPQHF.

The V and J genes are TRBV4-1 and TRBJ2-7; 7 positions match TRBD2. From germline, CDR1 is MGHRA and CDR2 YSYEKL. V dropped 0 bases and J dropped 3; count of bases not matched to a gene: 5. The CDR3 has 15 residues. The CDR3 loop is CASSQDGGGVYEQYF. In DNA form, the CDR3 reads TGCGCCAGCAGCCAAGATGGGGGGGGGGTCTACGAGCAGTACTTC.

This clonotype was counted between two and nine times. The chain recombines TRBV10-3 with TRBJ2-3; D gene uncertain. In germline, CDR1 is ENHRY, CDR2 SYGVKD. The CDR3 covers 13 residues. Trimming cost V 0 bases and J 3 bases, with 4 bases left between them. DNA of the CDR3: TGTGCCATCAGTGAGTCGGGGACAGATACGCAGTATTTT. Its protein is CAISESGTDTQYF.

This clonotype was seen only a few times. The V and J genes are TRBV19 and TRBJ2-1, with D maybe TRBD2 (5 bases). The V end lost 7 bases, the J end lost 0 bases, and 16 bases lay between the germline ends. The germline gives CDR1 LNHDA, CDR2 SQIVND (reference sequence). The CDR3 contains 16 residues. CDR3 residues: CASISAWRSSYNEQFF. The DNA of the CDR3 is TGTGCCAGTATATCGGCCTGGAGGAGCTCCTACAATGAGCAGTTCTTC.

In this sample, this clonotype turned up many times. V is TRBV20-1 and J is TRBJ2-1; 7 nucleotides agree with TRBD2. There are 13 residues in the CDR3. V shed 3 bases, J shed 8 bases, and the junction held 7 bases outside the gene matches. Germline V gene sequence: CDR1 DFQATT, CDR2 SNEGSKA (reference sequence). This CDR3 is CSASKRAGDEQFF. The CDR3 region has the DNA TGCAGTGCTAGTAAGCGGGCGGGAGATGAGCAGTTCTTC.

This clonotype came up many times. The chain links TRBV10-3 to TRBJ1-2; TRBD1 aligns across 7 bases. Germline assignment: CDR1 ENHRY and CDR2 SYGVKD. The CDR3 sequence is 17 residues long. J gave up 4 bases and V 7 bases, and 18 bases lay outside the gene matches. The CDR3 loop is CAITPHEIGGTLYGYTF. CDR3 DNA: TGTGCCATCACCCCCCACGAGATAGGGGGCACCCTCTATGGCTACACCTTC.

Many counts were recorded for this clonotype. The chain is built from TRBV3-1 and TRBJ1-5, with D maybe TRBD1 (5 bases). Germline V lookup: CDR1 LGHDT, CDR2 YNNKEL (reference sequence). This CDR3 region has 15 residues. V was pared by 3 bases and J by 6 bases, with 15 bases between. The CDR3 sequence: CASSQWGREGQPQHF. DNA of the CDR3: TGTGCCAGCAGCCAGTGGGGCAGGGAGGGTCAGCCCCAGCATTTT.

V usage is TRBV6-1 and J usage is TRBJ2-1, with 10 nucleotides matching TRBD2. The V and J ends lost 0 bases and 5 bases, in that order; junction bases with no gene match: 10. Per germline, CDR1 MNHNS and CDR2 SASEGT. This CDR3 has 18 residues. Written as DNA, the CDR3 is TGTGCCAGCAGTGAAGCGCTTCCAGCGGGGGGGCCCCACAATGAGCAGTTCTTC. This translates into CASSEALPAGGPHNEQFF.

This clonotype has at least ten counts. The chain has TRBV12-3 or TRBV12-4 and TRBJ1-4; 7 positions match TRBD1. The CDR3 spans 14 residues. J was trimmed by 1 base and V by 5 bases; bases with no gene match: 1. The CDR3 nucleotides read TGTGCCAGCAGTCGACAGGGAACTAATGAAAAACTGTTTTTT. It translates to CASSRQGTNEKLFF.

There are a few counts of this clonotype. This chain connects TRBV10-3 to TRBJ1-1; TRBD1 matches at 8 bases. The CDR3 is made up of 14 amino acids. Germline CDR1 reads ENHRY; CDR2 reads SYGVKD. Trimming removed 6 bases from V and 4 bases from J; junction bases left unmatched: 7. As DNA, the CDR3 is TGTGCCATCAGCCAACAGGGGGGAGGCACTGAAGCTTTCTTT. Its translation: CAISQQGGGTEAFF.

This clonotype was found many times. Here the CDR3 DNA reads TGTGCCAGTAGTAGCCGGGACAGGGAGACCGGGGAGCTGTTTTTT. Translating it yields CASSSRDRETGELFF. The V gene is TRBV19, the J gene TRBJ2-2, with TRBD1 matching 9 bases. Germline CDR1 LNHDA, CDR2 SQIVND (reference sequence). The CDR3 has 15 residues. V gave up 4 bases and J gave up 5 bases; unmatched junction bases: 5.

This clonotype was seen repeatedly, ten times or more. This sequence joins TRBV7-8 and TRBJ2-3, with 8 positions matching TRBD2. J was trimmed by 2 bases and V by 6 bases; bases with no gene match: 10. Germline V CDR1 and CDR2: SGHVS, FQNEAQ. This CDR3 is 16 amino acids long. The CDR3 bases are TGTGCCAGCAGTACAATGCGGGGGGCCCCCACAGATACGCAGTATTTT. Amino acids: CASSTMRGAPTDTQYF.

This clonotype was counted many times. V and J are TRBV20-1 and TRBJ2-5; 11 nucleotides match TRBD2. V shed 3 bases, J shed 0 bases, and the junction held 0 bases outside the gene matches. This CDR3 is 14 amino acids long. Germline CDR1 is DFQATT and CDR2 is SNEGSKA (reference sequence). The CDR3 here is CSASSGGDQETQYF. In DNA, the CDR3 is TGCAGTGCTAGTAGCGGGGGGGACCAAGAGACCCAGTACTTC.

The table lists this clonotype with a few counts. The V and J genes are TRBV6-2 or TRBV6-3 and TRBJ2-7; 10 nucleotides match TRBD2. The trim removed 10 bases at V and 3 bases at J, leaving 6 bases unmatched. There are 13 residues in the CDR3. Germline V CDR1 and CDR2: MNHEY, SVGEGT. This chain's CDR3 is CATSLAGGYEQYF. The CDR3 DNA sequence: TGTGCCACCTCCTTAGCGGGAGGCTACGAGCAGTACTTC.

This clonotype was counted at least ten times. The chain joins TRBV5-1 to TRBJ1-5, with D unclear. This CDR3 comprises 16 residues. Trimming stripped 4 bases from V and 6 bases from J, with 20 bases between. Germline V gene sequence: CDR1 SGHRS, CDR2 YFSETQ. This chain's CDR3 is CASSLGRPGDSQPQHF. For the CDR3, the DNA is TGCGCCAGCAGCCTCGGTCGCCCAGGCGATAGTCAGCCCCAGCATTTT.

Regarding this clonotype: A much more abundant neighbour one base away suggests this may be a read error. The chain has TRBV13 and TRBJ1-3; no clear D. The CDR3 length is 14 residues. Germline CDR1 and CDR2: PRHDT and FYEKMQ (reference sequence). Trimming removed 3 bases from V and 0 bases from J, with 6 bases in between. This CDR3 reads CASSFESSGNTIYF. CDR3 sequence (DNA): TGTGCCAGCAGCTTTGAGAGCTCTGGAAACACCATATATTTT.

This clonotype was observed at least ten times. The J gene is TRBJ2-1, the V gene TRBV6-2 or TRBV6-3, with D maybe TRBD2 (5 bases). Germline V gene sequence: CDR1 MNHEY, CDR2 SVGEGT. The V gene lost 2 bases and the J gene lost 8 bases, with 10 bases spanning the gap. The CDR3 length is 13 residues. In DNA form, the CDR3 reads TGTGCCAGCAGTTACGGGCGGGTAGATGAGCAGTTCTTC. Amino acids: CASSYGRVDEQFF.

This clonotype was recorded many times. The V call is TRBV19, the J call TRBJ2-1, with 9 bases fitting TRBD1. Losses at the gene ends were 5 bases for V and 9 bases for J; bases not matched to a gene: 8. The length of the CDR3 is 14 residues. CDR1 LNHDA and CDR2 SQIVND come from the germline V gene (reference sequence). The CDR3 DNA follows: TGTGCCAGTAGTTGGGACAGGGTGGAGGGTGAGCAGTTCTTC. It yields the protein CASSWDRVEGEQFF.

This chain joins TRBV6-1 and TRBJ1-4; D may be TRBD1 (5 bases). Germline assignment: CDR1 MNHNS and CDR2 SASEGT. The CDR3 spans 14 residues. Trimming removed 6 bases at V and 8 bases at J, with 16 bases between. In DNA, the CDR3 is TGTGCCAGCAGACCCTCCGGGGCTGGGGAAAAACTGTTTTTT. Protein: CASRPSGAGEKLFF.